This is a list of T cell receptor beta chains from one sample in a study of T cells after posttransplantation cyclophosphamide. Only in-frame clones appear in the TCRdb table, and some are missing; sequencing was by immunoSEQ multiplex PCR. The data hold about 8,000 clones, with more than 85% observed a single time. Sequencing was performed on CD4+ T cells sorted from blood. Every receptor here comes from a woman aged 45-65 years in good health and a related stem cell transplant donor. Both conserved end residues are part of each CDR3. The order of the fields is V gene, clone size, J gene, D gene, CDR3 protein, CDR3 DNA. The D gene is left open where the match is weak. Rows give clone size only sometimes, using once, few, many, or a class for an expanded clone.

V: TRBV28
size: .
J: TRBJ1-2
D: TRBD1
CDR3: CASSLQGAWDYGYTF
DNA: TGTGCCAGCAGCCTACAGGGGGCATGGGACTATGGCTACACCTTC

V: TRBV19
size: .
J: TRBJ2-1
D: .
CDR3: CASSIVGGSGNNEQFF
DNA: TGTGCCAGTAGTATAGTTGGTGGGTCAGGGAACAATGAGCAGTTCTTC

V: TRBV14
size: .
J: TRBJ2-6
D: .
CDR3: CASSPNAGANVLTF
DNA: TGTGCCAGCAGCCCCAACGCGGGGGCCAACGTCCTGACTTTC

V: TRBV29-1
size: .
J: TRBJ2-5
D: TRBD2
CDR3: CLSWRGGRAKETQYF
DNA: TGCCTATCGTGGCGAGGCGGGAGGGCCAAAGAGACCCAGTACTTC

V: TRBV2
size: .
J: TRBJ2-2
D: .
CDR3: CASREYKNTGELFF
DNA: TGTGCCAGCAGGGAATACAAGAACACCGGGGAGCTGTTTTTT

V: TRBV19
size: .
J: TRBJ2-3
D: TRBD1
CDR3: CASSPDVQGVTDTQYF
DNA: TGTGCCAGTAGTCCCGACGTCCAGGGGGTCACAGATACGCAGTATTTT

V: TRBV9
size: .
J: TRBJ1-6
D: TRBD1
CDR3: CASSVRDSDSPLHF
DNA: TGTGCCAGCAGCGTAAGGGACAGTGATTCACCCCTCCACTTT

V: TRBV5-4
size: .
J: TRBJ2-5
D: TRBD2
CDR3: CASSSLAGGPTKYF
DNA: TGTGCCAGCAGCTCGTTAGCGGGGGGCCCTACTAAGTACTTC

V: TRBV28
size: .
J: TRBJ2-7
D: TRBD1
CDR3: CASSSSDRGPYEQYF
DNA: TGTGCCAGCAGTTCCTCGGACAGGGGGCCTTACGAGCAGTACTTC

V: TRBV5-1
size: few
J: TRBJ1-1
D: .
CDR3: CASSPVSREGVAFF
DNA: TGCGCCAGCAGCCCTGTCTCCCGGGAAGGAGTTGCTTTCTTT

V: TRBV12-1
size: .
J: TRBJ2-2
D: .
CDR3: CASSYDSGGAAGELFF
DNA: TGTGCCAGCAGCTACGATAGCGGGGGGGCCGCCGGGGAGCTGTTTTTT

V: TRBV7-4
size: .
J: TRBJ2-7
D: TRBD2
CDR3: CASSPVRLAAPYEQYF
DNA: TGTGCCAGCAGCCCAGTGAGGCTAGCGGCCCCCTACGAGCAGTACTTC

V: TRBV5-3
size: .
J: TRBJ1-5
D: TRBD1
CDR3: CARSAGQNSSNQPQHF
DNA: TGTGCCAGAAGCGCGGGACAGAACAGTAGCAATCAGCCCCAGCATTTT

V: TRBV7-2
size: .
J: TRBJ2-2
D: TRBD1
CDR3: CASSFIGQGLAGELFF
DNA: TGTGCCAGCAGCTTCATCGGACAGGGTCTGGCCGGGGAGCTGTTTTTT

V: TRBV6-5
size: .
J: TRBJ1-4
D: .
CDR3: CASTETVDGEKLFF
DNA: TGTGCCAGCACCGAGACAGTTGATGGTGAAAAACTGTTTTTT

V: TRBV5-4
size: .
J: TRBJ2-3
D: .
CDR3: CASSLDPGSTDTQYF
DNA: TGTGCCAGCAGCTTGGATCCGGGGAGCACAGATACGCAGTATTTT

V: TRBV5-6
size: once
J: TRBJ2-3
D: TRBD2
CDR3: CASTHTGTSGIDTQYF
DNA: TGTGCCAGCACCCACACCGGGACTAGCGGAATAGATACGCAGTATTTT

V: TRBV11-3
size: .
J: TRBJ2-1
D: .
CDR3: CASGLGLREQFF
DNA: TGTGCCAGCGGCTTAGGACTGAGGGAGCAGTTCTTC

V: TRBV30
size: .
J: TRBJ2-2
D: .
CDR3: CAWRRGGGTGELFF
DNA: TGTGCCTGGCGGCGGGGTGGGGGAACCGGGGAGCTGTTTTTT

V: TRBV28
size: .
J: TRBJ1-4
D: .
CDR3: CASKSDTLQLREKLFF
DNA: TGTGCCAGCAAATCGGACACCCTCCAACTAAGGGAAAAACTGTTTTTT

V: TRBV29-1
size: .
J: TRBJ2-1
D: .
CDR3: CSVGPAGAEQFF
DNA: TGCAGCGTTGGCCCCGCTGGGGCCGAGCAGTTCTTC

V: TRBV7-2
size: .
J: TRBJ1-4
D: .
CDR3: CASSFRGLNEKLFF
DNA: TGTGCCAGCAGCTTTCGGGGACTAAATGAAAAACTGTTTTTT

V: TRBV19
size: .
J: TRBJ1-1
D: .
CDR3: CASSIEFRGYSSDTEAFF
DNA: TGTGCCAGTAGTATAGAATTCAGGGGTTATTCGTCGGACACTGAAGCTTTCTTT

V: TRBV6-5
size: .
J: TRBJ2-3
D: .
CDR3: CASSYDLPRADTQYF
DNA: TGTGCCAGCAGTTACGACCTCCCTCGGGCAGATACGCAGTATTTT

V: TRBV4-1
size: .
J: TRBJ2-1
D: .
CDR3: CASRARGGTNEQFF
DNA: TGCGCCAGCAGGGCGAGGGGGGGCACGAATGAGCAGTTCTTC

V: TRBV19
size: .
J: TRBJ1-2
D: .
CDR3: CASSVKPGLSNYGYTF
DNA: TGTGCCAGTAGTGTTAAACCGGGACTGAGTAACTATGGCTACACCTTC

V: TRBV28
size: .
J: TRBJ1-2
D: .
CDR3: CASVWGDLASGYTF
DNA: TGTGCCAGCGTTTGGGGAGACCTGGCGAGTGGCTACACCTTC

V: TRBV28
size: .
J: TRBJ2-1
D: .
CDR3: CASETTERLRNEQFF
DNA: TGTGCCAGCGAAACCACGGAGCGGTTACGGAATGAGCAGTTCTTC

V: TRBV28
size: .
J: TRBJ2-2
D: TRBD2
CDR3: CASSLGLAANTGELFF
DNA: TGTGCCAGCAGTTTGGGACTAGCGGCGAACACCGGGGAGCTGTTTTTT

V: TRBV10-2
size: .
J: TRBJ2-3
D: TRBD2
CDR3: CASSAQGLAGDTQYF
DNA: TGCGCCAGCAGTGCCCAAGGACTAGCGGGAGATACGCAGTATTTT

V: TRBV5-1
size: once
J: TRBJ2-7
D: TRBD1
CDR3: CASSSTGIPSYEQYF
DNA: TGCGCCAGCAGCTCGACAGGGATCCCCTCCTACGAGCAGTACTTC

V: TRBV29-1
size: .
J: TRBJ2-2
D: .
CDR3: CSVLSTGGELFF
DNA: TGCAGCGTCCTTAGTACGGGCGGGGAGCTGTTTTTT

V: TRBV28
size: .
J: TRBJ1-1
D: .
CDR3: CASRSYTEAFF
DNA: TGTGCCAGCAGGTCCTACACTGAAGCTTTCTTT

V: TRBV19
size: .
J: TRBJ1-2
D: .
CDR3: CASPGTVFGGYTF
DNA: TGTGCCAGCCCGGGGACTGTCTTCGGTGGCTACACCTTC

V: TRBV20-1
size: .
J: TRBJ2-5
D: .
CDR3: CSAGQVAQYF
DNA: TGCAGTGCAGGACAAGTGGCCCAGTACTTC

V: TRBV1
size: .
J: TRBJ1-2
D: .
CDR3: CTSRERGLCERTYGYTF
DNA: TGCACCAGCAGAGAGCGGGGTTTGTGCGAAAGGACCTATGGCTACACCTTC

V: TRBV27
size: .
J: TRBJ2-7
D: .
CDR3: CASSWRLGEQYF
DNA: TGTGCCAGCAGTTGGCGGCTCGGCGAGCAGTACTTC

V: TRBV19
size: .
J: TRBJ1-5
D: .
CDR3: CASSILRGDNQPQHF
DNA: TGTGCCAGTAGTATACTGCGCGGGGACAATCAGCCCCAGCATTTT

V: TRBV9
size: .
J: TRBJ1-4
D: TRBD1
CDR3: CASSKQGTNEKLFF
DNA: TGTGCCAGCAGCAAACAGGGGACTAATGAAAAACTGTTTTTT

V: TRBV19
size: .
J: TRBJ2-1
D: TRBD2
CDR3: CASSHELAGGNNEQFF
DNA: TGTGCCAGCTCCCATGAACTAGCGGGAGGAAACAATGAGCAGTTCTTC

V: TRBV11-2
size: .
J: TRBJ1-2
D: TRBD1
CDR3: CASSPPGTGGNSEGYTF
DNA: TGTGCCAGCAGCCCCCCCGGGACAGGGGGGAATTCAGAAGGCTACACCTTC

V: TRBV4-1
size: .
J: TRBJ1-4
D: TRBD1
CDR3: CASSQPGLDRGNPLFF
DNA: TGCGCCAGCAGCCAACCAGGGCTGGACAGGGGGAATCCTCTGTTTTTT

V: TRBV18
size: few
J: TRBJ2-7
D: TRBD1
CDR3: CASSSQVTDREVLGEQYF
DNA: TGTGCCAGCTCAAGTCAAGTAACGGACAGGGAAGTTTTGGGCGAGCAGTACTTC

V: TRBV14
size: once
J: TRBJ1-6
D: .
CDR3: CASSQGMEGYNSPLHF
DNA: TGTGCCAGCAGCCAAGGTATGGAGGGTTATAATTCACCCCTCCACTTT

V: TRBV10-3
size: .
J: TRBJ1-2
D: .
CDR3: CAISESREGRNGYTF
DNA: TGTGCCATCAGTGAGTCACGGGAGGGTCGTAATGGCTACACCTTC